Each of the 9 T cell receptor beta chains below was sequenced from the same sample in a study of T-cell reconstitution after alpha-beta-depleted transplantation in children. A library of TCRbeta sequences, prepared with unique molecular identifiers, was generated. One entry per CDR3 protein results from TCRdb running MiXCR on the PCR reads. This sample yields hundreds of thousands of distinct CDR3 sequences, of which about 11% are seen a single time; around 4% belongs to the top ten. The sequenced sample was PBMCs from the stem cell graft donor, obtained from the stem cell graft. The receptors originated from a human donor who donated a stem cell graft to a child with acute myeloid leukemia.

This clonotype was found many times. This sequence joins TRBV11-2 and TRBJ2-3; D uncertain. The germline CDR1 and CDR2 sequences are SGHAT and FQNNGV. The CDR3 is 16 residues long. V lost 1 base to trimming and J lost 2 bases, with 13 bases between them. The CDR3 DNA follows: TGTGCCAGCAGCTTAGTGTGGGGAAGGGCCACAGATACGCAGTATTTT. It specifies CASSLVWGRATDTQYF.

This sequence joins TRBV7-2 and TRBJ2-7; TRBD1 agrees at 7 bases. The junction had 4 bases not matched to a gene; V was cut back by 3 bases and J by 2 bases. This CDR3 has 14 amino acids. Per germline, CDR1 SGHTA and CDR2 FQGNSA. Here the CDR3 reads CASSFYRGPYEQYF. The DNA for the CDR3 is TGTGCCAGCAGCTTTTACAGGGGCCCCTACGAGCAGTACTTC.

Many counts were recorded for this clonotype. The J gene is TRBJ2-1, the V gene TRBV28; 8 positions match TRBD2. V lost 4 bases to trimming and J lost 0 bases; unmatched junction nucleotides: 8. The CDR3 is 17 residues long. Per the germline V gene, CDR1 is MDHEN and CDR2 is SYDVKM. As DNA, the CDR3 is TGTGCCAGCAGTTATCCGACCGGGACTAGCTCCTACAATGAGCAGTTCTTC. Translated: CASSYPTGTSSYNEQFF.

This clonotype occurred many times. The chain uses TRBV9 and TRBJ2-7; D is perhaps TRBD1 (6 bases). This CDR3 region has 15 residues. V was shortened by 0 bases and J by 0 bases, with 10 bases between the two germline ends. Germline CDR1 is SGDLS and CDR2 is YYNGEE. In DNA form, the CDR3 reads TGTGCCAGCAGCGTAGGAACAGGGTTCTCCTACGAGCAGTACTTC. Translated: CASSVGTGFSYEQYF.

The genes are TRBV4-3 and TRBJ1-2; D perhaps matches TRBD1 (6 bases). The CDR3 spans 15 residues. Germline assignment: CDR1 LGHNA and CDR2 YSLEER. V shed 0 bases and J shed 8 bases, with 16 bases lying between them. CDR3 in amino acids: CASSQDQGSAWGYTF. DNA for the CDR3: TGCGCCAGCAGCCAAGACCAGGGGTCCGCTTGGGGCTACACCTTC.

This clonotype was detected a few times. The chain has TRBV25-1 and TRBJ1-6; a weak D match, TRBD1 (5 bases). V shed 1 base and J shed 3 bases, with 10 bases lying between them. Germline V gives CDR1 MGHDK, CDR2 SYGVNS. The CDR3 consists of 16 residues. In DNA form, the CDR3 reads TGTGCCAGCAGTGAATCCTTAACAGGCTATAATTCACCCCTCCACTTT. Its protein product is CASSESLTGYNSPLHF.

The gene calls are TRBV25-1 and TRBJ1-2; tentatively, D is TRBD1 (6 bases). The CDR3 length is 15 residues. V was shortened by 0 bases and J by 3 bases, with 11 bases between the two germline ends. The germline V gene encodes CDR1 MGHDK and CDR2 SYGVNS. The CDR3: CASSEYGQGYYGYTF. The CDR3 bases are TGTGCCAGCAGTGAATATGGGCAGGGGTACTATGGCTACACCTTC.

This clonotype was found many times. The J gene is TRBJ2-7, the V gene TRBV12-3 or TRBV12-4; the match to TRBD1 covers 9 bases. The trim removed 5 bases at V and 6 bases at J, leaving 8 bases unmatched. The CDR3 totals 14 residues. The CDR3 spells CASSPGGQGAEQYF. CDR3 nucleotide sequence: TGTGCCAGCAGTCCGGGGGGACAGGGCGCCGAGCAGTACTTC.

There are many counts of this clonotype. V gene TRBV6-2 or TRBV6-3 combines with J gene TRBJ2-2, with D possibly TRBD2 on 5 matching bases. Germline CDR1 reads MNHEY; CDR2 reads SVGEGT. Trimming took 6 bases from V and 2 from J, leaving 13 bases between them. The CDR3 extends over 15 amino acids. The CDR3 region is CASRIVLVNTGELFF. The CDR3 DNA follows: TGTGCCAGCAGAATCGTACTAGTCAACACCGGGGAGCTGTTTTTT.